Sequencing of this TCR beta chain was carried out in a study of Ad26.COV2.S vaccination and SARS-CoV-2 variants. Overall study findings and caveats: Individuals receiving vaccine had higher spike-specific TCR breadth than placebo recipients did. The TCR breadth and depth analyses may have produced an underestimate of total T cell responses.

Worth noting for this clone: Its antigen is still unknown.

The treatment was: over 15 received Ad26.COV2.S at low or high dose, single or two shots; 5 received placebo; per-sample allocation not given. Each sample was drawn 63 days after the first injection (of vaccine or placebo). Donor was an adult aged 18-55 years in Boston. Libraries were prepared by immunoSEQ multiplex PCR; TCRdb keeps only in-frame clonotypes and omits some of them. The table lists roughly 320,000 clones, 80% to 90% of them singletons. Trimming removed 3 bases at V and 5 bases at J, with 14 bases between. CDR1 is SGHVS, CDR2 FQNEAQ, per germline. The CDR3 sequence is 16 residues long. This sequence joins TRBV7-8 and TRBJ1-6; no firm D call. The receptor comes from a person between 18 and 65 years old who received the Ad26.COV2.S COVID-19 vaccine or a placebo. The sequencing used peripheral blood, collected in a trial of Ad26.COV2.S vaccine versus placebo. Here the CDR3 reads CASSFGLIRNNSPLHF. The DNA of the CDR3 is TGTGCCAGCAGCTTTGGGCTTATTCGTAATAATTCACCCCTCCACTTT.